A selection of T cell receptor beta chains follows, all from one sample in a study of regulatory T cells in long-lasting Graves disease. TCRdb independently ran MiXCR on the multiplex PCR reads; one entry per CDR3 protein. The sample includes 400,000 to 500,000 distinct CDR3 sequences, about a sixth of them seen just once. The same data also contributed to another study, on T cells in Graves' hyperthyroidism and ophthalmopathy.

The sample here was peripheral blood mononuclear cells (PBMCs), taken at new diagnosis, from a patient treated with antithyroid drugs. All receptors come from a woman aged 25 to 39 with Graves disease. The CDR3 runs from the conserved cysteine through the conserved F or W. D genes are given only for firm matches. Only some rows state a clone size, as once, few, many or a class for expanded clones.

TRBJ2-1	TRBV28	TRBD1	many	TGTGCCAGCAGTTTCCCCTCGGACAGGGACATCTCCTACAATGAGCAGTTCTTC	CASSFPSDRDISYNEQFF
TRBJ1-2	TRBV6-5	TRBD1	few	TGTGCCAGCAGTTACCCGGACAGGGAGTATGGCTACACCTTC	CASSYPDREYGYTF
TRBJ2-1	TRBV5-1	NA	few	TGCGCCAGCACCATAGCACGAAGCTCCCACAATGAGCAGTTCTTC	CASTIARSSHNEQFF
TRBJ1-1	TRBV29-1	NA	many	TGCAGCGTTGTTTTTCAGGGTTCAGAAGCTTTCTTT	CSVVFQGSEAFF
TRBJ2-1	TRBV30	NA	NA	TGTGCCTGGAGTGTACTGCAGGGACCCTACGAGCAGTTCTTC	CAWSVLQGPYEQFF
TRBJ2-1	TRBV5-4	NA	NA	TGTGCCAGCAGCTTGGGGGGGCCAGCGTCCTACAATGAGCAGTTCTTC	CASSLGGPASYNEQFF
TRBJ2-3	TRBV7-6	TRBD1	NA	TGTGCCAGCAGCTTAGGGGGGACAGGGGCGATCACAGATACGCAGTATTTT	CASSLGGTGAITDTQYF
TRBJ1-2	TRBV6-1	NA	many	TGTGCCAGCAGTGGCCAGGGCATGGTATCAGATGGCTACACCTTC	CASSGQGMVSDGYTF
TRBJ2-4	TRBV3-1	TRBD2	many	TGTGCCAGCAGCCAAGATCGACGGGGGGGTAACATTCAGTACTTC	CASSQDRRGGNIQYF
TRBJ2-3	TRBV4-1	NA	many	TGCGCCAGCAGCCACGAGACCAGGACAGAGGTCGCAGATACGCAGTATTTT	CASSHETRTEVADTQYF
TRBJ2-1	TRBV9	TRBD1	NA	TGTGCCAGCAGCGTTCAGGGGGCGAGCAATGAGCAGTTCTTC	CASSVQGASNEQFF
TRBJ2-7	TRBV15	NA	NA	TGTGCCACCAGCAGGCAGGGGAAAGAATACGAGCAGTACTTC	CATSRQGKEYEQYF
TRBJ2-7	TRBV28	TRBD2	NA	TGTGCCAGCAGCGGGACTAGCGGGGGGCGTTCCTACGAGCAGTACTTC	CASSGTSGGRSYEQYF
TRBJ2-5	TRBV20-1	NA	many	TGCAGTGCTATAGCTAGCAAAGAGACCCAGTACTTC	CSAIASKETQYF
TRBJ2-3	TRBV5-1	TRBD1	many	TGCGCCAGCAGCCGGGACAGGGGATCATCAGATACGCAGTATTTT	CASSRDRGSSDTQYF
TRBJ2-7	TRBV28	NA	many	TGTGCCGTCACAGGCGACCCATCCTACGAGCAGTACTTC	CAVTGDPSYEQYF
TRBJ1-5	TRBV5-1	NA	many	TGCGCCAGCAGCAAAGGACAGAATCAGCCCCAGCATTTT	CASSKGQNQPQHF
TRBJ2-7	TRBV13	TRBD2	many	TGTGCCAGCAGTCCCAAGGGTAGCGGGAGCTACGAGCAGTACTTC	CASSPKGSGSYEQYF
TRBJ1-1	TRBV12-3/TRBV12-4	NA	many	TGTGCCAGCAGCCAGATAGAGGGTACTGAAGCTTTCTTT	CASSQIEGTEAFF
TRBJ2-1	TRBV5-1	TRBD2	NA	TGCGCCAGCAGCCCTGGACTAGCGGGAGCAGGTGGCAATGAGCAGTTCTTC	CASSPGLAGAGGNEQFF
TRBJ1-2	TRBV28	NA	few	TGTGCCAGCAACGGAGGGGGGCGAGGTTGGGGCTACACCTTC	CASNGGGRGWGYTF
TRBJ2-7	TRBV20-1	TRBD2	many	TGCAGTGCCTCCGGGGTAGCGGGAGTCTACGAGCAGTACTTC	CSASGVAGVYEQYF
TRBJ2-5	TRBV20-1	NA	many	TGCAGTGCTAGAAGGGGTAGGGAGATCGGGGAGACCCAGTACTTC	CSARRGREIGETQYF
TRBJ2-1	TRBV3-1	NA	NA	TGTGCCAGCAGCCAATTAATAGGTGAGCAGTTCTTC	CASSQLIGEQFF
TRBJ1-1	TRBV7-8	NA	many	TGTGCCAGCAGCTTAGCAAGGGGTGTGGGGGCTGAAGCTTTCTTT	CASSLARGVGAEAFF
TRBJ1-5	TRBV20-1	NA	many	TGCAGTGCTAGATCGGGGATCAATCAGCCCCAGCATTTT	CSARSGINQPQHF
TRBJ1-6	TRBV12-3/TRBV12-4	NA	many	TGTGCCAGCAGTTTAGGGGGTTTTTCACCCCTCCACTTT	CASSLGGFSPLHF
TRBJ2-2	TRBV20-1	NA	many	TGCAGTGCTAGAGAAAAGCGGGTATTTTCCGGGGAGCTGTTTTTT	CSAREKRVFSGELFF
TRBJ2-3	TRBV7-2	TRBD1	many	TGTGCCAGCAGCTTATCAATGACAGGGAGCCAACTGAGCACAGATACGCAGTATTTT	CASSLSMTGSQLSTDTQYF
TRBJ2-5	TRBV4-3	TRBD2	NA	TGCGCCAGCAGCCAAGGGGGACTAGCGGGAGTGCGGGGGGAGACCCAGTACTTC	CASSQGGLAGVRGETQYF
TRBJ2-1	TRBV6-9	NA	many	TGTGCCAGCAGTTACCGACGGGCGAAGATAACCTACAATGAGCAGTTCTTC	CASSYRRAKITYNEQFF
TRBJ2-5	TRBV30	NA	many	TGTGCCTGGAGTGGAAAACAGGGTGGTCAAGAGACCCAGTACTTC	CAWSGKQGGQETQYF
TRBJ2-7	TRBV20-1	TRBD2	NA	TGCAGTGCTTCGGGTGGGAGCGGGAGGGCCCGGGGGGAGCAGTACTTC	CSASGGSGRARGEQYF
TRBJ1-6	TRBV12-3/TRBV12-4	NA	many	TGTGCCAGCTACAGGGCGAACATACAAATAAATAATTCACCCCTCCACTTT	CASYRANIQINNSPLHF
TRBJ1-2	TRBV6-1	NA	once	TGTGCCAGCGATCGGGGCACCTTCGCTAACTATGGCTACACCTTC	CASDRGTFANYGYTF
TRBJ1-5	TRBV2	NA	many	TGTGCCAGCAGTGAAAACCAGCCCCAGCATTTT	CASSENQPQHF
TRBJ2-7	TRBV27	NA	many	TGTGCCAGCAGTCAAGACCCGACCCCAACCTACGAGCAGTACTTC	CASSQDPTPTYEQYF
TRBJ1-2	TRBV7-9	TRBD1	few	TGTGCCAGCAGCTATGGACAGGGCAACTATGGCTACACCTTC	CASSYGQGNYGYTF
TRBJ1-1	TRBV10-3	NA	few	TGTGCCATCAGTGATCAGGTGAAACTCAATGAAGCTTTCTTT	CAISDQVKLNEAFF
TRBJ1-5	TRBV6-1	NA	many	TGTGCCAGCATCCTAGACAAGGGTCAGCCCCAGCATTTT	CASILDKGQPQHF
TRBJ2-3	TRBV18	NA	many	TGTGCCAGCTCACCTACAGAGGCAGATACGCAGTATTTT	CASSPTEADTQYF
TRBJ2-5	TRBV7-3	TRBD1	many	TGTGCCAGCAGCATTAACAGGGGAAAAGAGACCCAGTACTTC	CASSINRGKETQYF